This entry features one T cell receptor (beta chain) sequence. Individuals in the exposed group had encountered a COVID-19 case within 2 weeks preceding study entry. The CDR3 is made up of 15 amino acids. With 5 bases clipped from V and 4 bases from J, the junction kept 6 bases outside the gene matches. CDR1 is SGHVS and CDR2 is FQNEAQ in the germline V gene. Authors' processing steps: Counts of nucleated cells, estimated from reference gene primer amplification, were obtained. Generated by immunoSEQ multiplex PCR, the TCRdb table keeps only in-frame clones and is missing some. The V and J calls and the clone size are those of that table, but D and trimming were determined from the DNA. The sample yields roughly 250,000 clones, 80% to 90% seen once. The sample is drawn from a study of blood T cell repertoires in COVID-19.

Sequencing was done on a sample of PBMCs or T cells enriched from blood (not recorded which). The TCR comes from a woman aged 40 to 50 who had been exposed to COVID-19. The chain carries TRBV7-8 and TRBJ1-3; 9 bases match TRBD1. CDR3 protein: CASSPLGTGGNTIYF. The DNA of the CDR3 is TGTGCCAGCAGCCCACTTGGGACAGGGGGAAACACCATATATTTT.